The 18 T cell receptor beta chains below all came from one sample that was sequenced in a study of beta chain features in type 1 diabetes. The study reverse transcribed the entire isolated RNA, so it sequenced expressed TCRB transcripts. Sequencing was performed with immunoSEQ multiplex PCR; in TCRdb, only in-frame clones are kept and a portion is missing. The sample has more than 250,000 clones, about a fifth seen once. Study-wide results and caveats: All four CD4+ subsets from Type 1 diabetes patients carried moderately but significantly shorter TCRB CDR3s.

Their antigens remain unidentified. The sequenced sample was naive CD4+ T cells from blood. The receptors derive from a middle-aged woman with type 1 diabetes.

V is TRBV4-2 and J is TRBJ2-3; 9 positions agree with TRBD2. The CDR3 covers 19 residues. The ends lost 3 bases at V and 1 base at J; junction bases unmatched: 14. Germline V gene lookup returns CDR1 LGHNA and CDR2 YNFKEQ. DNA for the CDR3: TGTGCCAGCAGCCAGGCGACCCCTCTAGCGGGACTCGGCACAGATACGCAGTATTTT. Residues: CASSQATPLAGLGTDTQYF.

J is TRBJ2-5 and V is TRBV9; 9 nucleotides agree with TRBD2. J was trimmed by 5 bases and V by 3 bases; bases with no gene match: 8. The CDR3 has 15 amino acids. Germline assignment: CDR1 SGDLS and CDR2 YYNGEE. The CDR3 DNA follows: TGTGCCAGCAGCGGTACTACTGGACTAGCGGAGACCCAGTACTTC. Encoded protein: CASSGTTGLAETQYF.

V and J are TRBV11-2 and TRBJ2-6; D is unresolved. Trimming shortened V by 5 bases and J by 0 bases, and 8 bases separated the two germline ends. The CDR3 is 15 amino acids. Per the germline V gene, CDR1 is SGHAT and CDR2 is FQNNGV. The CDR3 bases are TGTGCCAGCAGCACAGACGTCTCTGGGGCCAACGTCCTGACTTTC. Translation: CASSTDVSGANVLTF.

The chain carries TRBV25-1 and TRBJ1-2, with D perhaps matching TRBD1 (5 bases). The V and J ends lost 4 bases and 7 bases respectively, with 22 bases between them. This CDR3 is 16 amino acids long. From germline, CDR1 is MGHDK and CDR2 SYGVNS. The CDR3 loop is CASSVFGGAGFGGYTF. CDR3 bases: TGTGCCAGCAGTGTTTTCGGGGGTGCTGGATTCGGTGGCTACACCTTC.

This clone has more than one count but fewer than ten. The rearrangement links TRBV28 to TRBJ2-2; tentative D call: TRBD2 (6 bases). From germline, CDR1 is MDHEN and CDR2 SYDVKM. The CDR3 is 15 amino acids. Trimming took 5 bases from V and 0 from J, leaving 10 bases between them. CDR3 region: CASSMGLPNTGELFF. The DNA for the CDR3 is TGTGCCAGCAGTATGGGACTGCCGAACACCGGGGAGCTGTTTTTT.

This clone was detected a few times. The chain has TRBV4-3 and TRBJ2-3; the D gene is possibly TRBD1 (6 bases). Germline values: CDR1 LGHNA, CDR2 YSLEER. This CDR3 is built from 15 residues. With 1 base removed from V and 3 bases from J, the gap between germline ends came to 11 bases. The CDR3 region is CASSQATGITDTQYF. As DNA, the CDR3 is TGCGCCAGCAGCCAAGCAACAGGGATAACAGATACGCAGTATTTT.

This clone was counted a few times. The CDR3 sequence is CASSVGGQGEQPQHF. DNA for the CDR3: TGTGCCAGCAGCGTAGGGGGGCAGGGGGAGCAGCCCCAGCATTTT. The rearrangement links TRBV9 to TRBJ1-5; 7 bases are a match to TRBD1. Germline V CDR1 and CDR2: SGDLS, YYNGEE. Germline trimming cut 0 bases from V and 7 bases from J; bases unmatched to any gene: 7. The CDR3 loop spans 15 amino acids.

This rearrangement joins TRBV7-9 to TRBJ1-1, with a tentative D call TRBD1 (5 bases). The CDR3 totals 14 residues. In germline, CDR1 is SEHNR, CDR2 FQNEAQ (reference sequence). The V end was cut by 6 bases, the J end by 4 bases, with 15 bases between. The CDR3 reads CASSRTSRSTEAFF. CDR3 in DNA: TGTGCCAGCAGTCGGACAAGCCGGAGCACTGAAGCTTTCTTT.

The chain couples TRBV7-2 to TRBJ2-7; maybe TRBD2 (6 bases). V lost 3 bases and J 4 bases, leaving 13 bases between the germline ends. The length of the CDR3 is 14 residues. The germline V gene encodes CDR1 SGHTA and CDR2 FQGNSA. The CDR3 bases are TGTGCCAGCAGCTTCCCGGCGGGGTTTTACGAGCAGTACTTC. It is translated as CASSFPAGFYEQYF.

The CDR3 nucleotides are TGCGCCAGCAGCTTGGTTGGGACAGGGGGCGACGAGCAGTACTTC. Its translation: CASSLVGTGGDEQYF. The V and J genes are TRBV5-1 and TRBJ2-7; 12 nucleotides match TRBD1. The germline CDR1 and CDR2 sequences are SGHRS and YFSETQ. CDR3 length: 15 residues. V shed 0 bases, J shed 5 bases, and the junction held 3 bases outside the gene matches.

This clone was picked up a small number of times. The V call is TRBV11-2, the J call TRBJ2-2; TRBD2 agrees at 7 bases. Germline trimming cut 8 bases from V and 0 bases from J; bases unmatched to any gene: 6. Germline assignment: CDR1 SGHAT and CDR2 FQNNGV. The CDR3 covers 15 residues. CDR3 loop: CASGIGGTNTGELFF. The CDR3 nucleotides read TGTGCCAGCGGGATCGGGGGGACGAACACCGGGGAGCTGTTTTTT. The full variable domain, rest sourced from reference TRBV11-2 and TRBJ2-2, is EAGVAQSPRYKIIEKRQSVAFWCNPISGHATLYWYQQILGQGPKLLIQFQNNGVVDDSQLPKDRFSAERLKGVDSTLKIQPAKLEDSAVYLCASGIGGTNTGELFFGEGSRLTVL.

Regarding this clone: Other DNA sequences from this sample encode an identical CDR3 as well. This chain uses TRBV18 with TRBJ1-1; tentatively, D is TRBD1 (5 bases). V dropped 6 bases and J dropped 1 base, with 12 bases sitting between them. CDR3 length equals 14 residues. Germline V gene sequence: CDR1 KGHSH, CDR2 LQKENI. The CDR3 is CASSPAGGNTEAFF. The CDR3 nucleotides are TGTGCCAGCTCCCCCGCCGGGGGGAACACTGAAGCTTTCTTT.

The CDR3 DNA is TGTGCCATCACGTCTGGAGGGGTAGCTAACTATGGCTACACCTTC. This encodes CAITSGGVANYGYTF. The rearrangement uses TRBV10-3 and TRBJ1-2; D is perhaps TRBD1 (5 bases). Trimming cost V 7 bases and J 0 bases, with 15 bases left between them. CDR1 and CDR2 (germline): ENHRY, SYGVKD. The CDR3 is 15 amino acids.

The rearrangement uses TRBV7-9 and TRBJ1-2; 7 nucleotides agree with TRBD1. The CDR3 is 12 amino acids. Germline lookup yields CDR1 SEHNR and CDR2 FQNEAQ (reference sequence). The junction had 6 bases not matched to a gene; V was cut back by 4 bases and J by 10 bases. The CDR3 here is CASSSRQGDYTF. In DNA form, the CDR3 reads TGTGCCAGCAGCTCCCGACAGGGCGACTACACCTTC.

The V call is TRBV6-5, the J call TRBJ2-7, with a possible D match to TRBD2 (5 bases). Germline lookup yields CDR1 MNHEY and CDR2 SVGAGI. The CDR3 totals 15 residues. V lost 6 bases and J 3 bases, leaving 18 bases between the germline ends. CDR3: CASSQTGLVGYEQYF. CDR3 coding DNA: TGTGCCAGCAGCCAAACCGGACTGGTAGGCTACGAGCAGTACTTC.

This clone occurred a few times. This rearrangement joins TRBV9 to TRBJ1-5, with D possibly being TRBD1 (6 bases). Trimming removed 0 bases from V and 5 bases from J, with 18 bases in between. CDR3 size: 17 residues. Germline loops: CDR1 SGDLS, CDR2 YYNGEE. The CDR3 DNA reads as TGTGCCAGCAGCGTAGGAAGTATGGGGGACAACGATCAGCCCCAGCATTTT. Translation gives CASSVGSMGDNDQPQHF.

This clone occurred a few times. The chain is built from TRBV7-9 and TRBJ2-1; TRBD2 agrees at 13 bases. The germline V gene has CDR1 SEHNR and CDR2 FQNEAQ (reference sequence). With V trimmed by 2 bases and J by 8 bases, 6 bases remained unmatched. The CDR3 loop spans 16 amino acids. CDR3 loop: CASSLRLAGGSDEQFF. The CDR3 DNA reads TGTGCCAGCAGCTTAAGACTAGCGGGAGGTTCCGATGAGCAGTTCTTC.

This clone has a handful of counts. V is TRBV9 and J is TRBJ2-1; possibly TRBD2 for D (5 bases). The V end lost 3 bases, the J end lost 1 base, and 14 bases lay between the germline ends. This CDR3 spans 16 amino acids. In germline, CDR1 is SGDLS, CDR2 YYNGEE. Written as DNA, the CDR3 is TGTGCCAGCAGCGCTACTAGTGCTGTTTCCTACAATGAGCAGTTCTTC. This encodes CASSATSAVSYNEQFF.